This T cell receptor (beta chain) derives from a study of T cell changes during pregnancy in multiple sclerosis. CDR3 size: 13 residues. Trimming pared 7 bases from V and 0 bases from J, leaving 7 bases between. Germline V gene lookup returns CDR1 MNHNY and CDR2 SVGAGI (reference sequence). Using immunoSEQ multiplex PCR, the repertoire was profiled, and TCRdb retains in-frame clones only, with some absent. The repertoire holds fewer than 55,000 clones, with about 90% as singletons. The TCR was taken from a female donor in good health, enrolled as a control in a pregnancy study. This chain connects TRBV6-6 to TRBJ1-5; D not resolved. Specimen: peripheral blood, collected after pregnancy. The CDR3 loop reads CASTEDSNQPQHF. CDR3 DNA: TGTGCCAGCACCGAGGATAGCAATCAGCCCCAGCATTTT.